The clone carrying this TCR beta chain has just a few counts. Its specificity is not known. This CDR3 is 16 amino acids long. Germline V lookup: CDR1 SGHRS, CDR2 YFSETQ. With V trimmed by 2 bases and J by 1 base, 8 bases remained unmatched. One entry per CDR3 protein, called by TCRdb with MiXCR from the 5' RACE reads. The sample has 430,000 or so distinct CDR3 sequences, approximately 23% seen once. This sample was taken from a study of T-cell memory formation after mild COVID-19. The study, taken as a whole, reports: Clones that contracted from day 15 to 85 were balanced CD4/CD8, while later expanders leaned CD4+. Several responding clones turned up in pre-infection memory, indicating that cross-reactive memory may have taken part.

The source material was PBMCs or a T cell subset sorted from them (not recorded which). The chain uses TRBV5-1 and TRBJ2-5, with 7 bases fitting TRBD1. The clonotype comes from an adult woman who had mild COVID-19 (a few samples of this study predate the infection). Cell type and time point are not known. CDR3 residues: CASSFGTPGGQETQYF. The DNA of the CDR3 is TGCGCCAGCAGCTTCGGGACCCCAGGGGGCCAAGAGACCCAGTACTTC.